These 17 T cell receptor beta chains were sequenced from one sample in a study of blood T cell repertoires in COVID-19. Assay used: immunoSEQ multiplex PCR; TCRdb lists only in-frame clones, some missing. The sample has around 190,000 clones, roughly 75% seen once; the top ten hold 6.5%. The sequencing input was peripheral blood. These receptors were obtained from a man in his 70s with active or convalescent COVID-19.

V is TRBV2 and J is TRBJ1-1, with TRBD1 matching over 10 bases. The V gene's germline CDR1 is SNHLY and CDR2 FYNNEI. This CDR3 region has 15 residues. V shed 3 bases, J shed 2 bases, and the junction held 3 bases outside the gene matches. CDR3 nucleotides: TGTGCCAGCAGTGACCGACAGGGGGCAAACACTGAAGCTTTCTTT. Translating it yields CASSDRQGANTEAFF.

This chain connects TRBV10-2 to TRBJ2-7; the match to TRBD2 covers 7 bases. The CDR3 is made up of 16 amino acids. Germline V gene lookup returns CDR1 WSHSY and CDR2 SAAADI. Trimming at V came to 6 bases and at J to 2 bases, leaving 13 bases not matched to a gene. DNA for the CDR3: TGCGCCAGCAGGCCCCAGGAGGCTAGCGGAACCTACGAGCAGTACTTC. It translates to CASRPQEASGTYEQYF.

This clone has more than one count but fewer than ten. This sequence joins TRBV7-9 and TRBJ2-3; 8 positions agree with TRBD2. The CDR3 is 14 residues long. With V trimmed by 5 bases and J by 7 bases, 8 bases remained unmatched. Germline CDR1 reads SEHNR; CDR2 reads FQNEAQ (reference sequence). The CDR3 reads CASSPSGSTNTQYF. CDR3 DNA: TGTGCCAGCAGCCCAAGCGGGAGTACAAATACGCAGTATTTT.

This clone was seen more than once but under ten times. CDR3 in DNA: TGTGCCAGCAGCCTTAGGTCGTTAAACAGGGGACGAATCACTGAAGCTTTCTTT. It translates to CASSLRSLNRGRITEAFF. V is TRBV27 and J is TRBJ1-1, with 7 bases identical to TRBD1. From germline, CDR1 is MNHEY and CDR2 SMNVEV (reference sequence). This CDR3 is 18 amino acids long. The ends lost 6 bases at V and 4 bases at J; junction bases unmatched: 20.

The chain is built from TRBV7-2 and TRBJ1-5; D possibly corresponds to TRBD1 (5 bases). V gave up 5 bases and J gave up 1 base, with 18 bases separating them. The CDR3 contains 17 residues. Germline V gene data show CDR1 as SGHTA and CDR2 as FQGNSA. Here the CDR3 reads CASSPGGGGLSNQPQHF. CDR3 nucleotide sequence: TGTGCCAGCAGCCCGGGGGGTGGAGGGTTGAGCAATCAGCCCCAGCATTTT.

The chain combines TRBV6-5 with TRBJ1-1; no definite D call. Trimming shortened V by 2 bases and J by 1 base, and 8 bases separated the two germline ends. The CDR3 consists of 14 residues. The V gene's germline CDR1 is MNHEY and CDR2 SVGAGI. The CDR3 region is CASSYRPGNTEAFF. For the CDR3, the DNA is TGTGCCAGCAGTTACCGTCCAGGGAACACTGAAGCTTTCTTT.

The rearrangement uses TRBV6-2 or TRBV6-3 and TRBJ1-1; the match to TRBD1 covers 9 bases. J gave up 4 bases and V 4 bases, and 4 bases lay outside the gene matches. The CDR3 loop spans 14 amino acids. Germline values: CDR1 MNHEY, CDR2 SVGEGT. CDR3 DNA: TGTGCCAGCAGTTGGGGGACAGGGACCACTGAAGCTTTCTTT. It specifies CASSWGTGTTEAFF.

CDR3 nucleotides: TGTGCCTGGAGGGCAGCGGGAACCGACAATGAGCAGTTCTTC. Its protein product is CAWRAAGTDNEQFF. The chain combines TRBV30 with TRBJ2-1; 7 positions match TRBD2. The CDR3 runs 14 residues. The germline V gene has CDR1 GTSNPN and CDR2 SVGIG (reference sequence). V shed 3 bases and J 5 bases; nucleotides not matched to a gene: 7.

The chain joins TRBV27 to TRBJ2-1; 10 nucleotides match TRBD1. Trimming cost V 8 bases and J 9 bases; bases outside gene matches: 10. The CDR3 is 14 residues long. Germline CDR1 MNHEY, CDR2 SMNVEV (reference sequence). In DNA, the CDR3 is TGTGCCAGCCCCCCGGGACAGGGGAGGAGTGAGCAGTTCTTC. It encodes CASPPGQGRSEQFF.

This clone was counted a few times. The chain couples TRBV6-6 to TRBJ1-6; 8 bases align to TRBD1. Trimming at V came to 6 bases and at J to 7 bases, leaving 5 bases not matched to a gene. The CDR3 sequence is 14 residues long. Germline V gene data show CDR1 as MNHNY and CDR2 as SVGAGI (reference sequence). In DNA, the CDR3 is TGTGCCAGCAGATTCGACAGGGGCAATTCACCCCTCCACTTT. Amino acids: CASRFDRGNSPLHF.

This clone was detected once. The gene calls are TRBV12-5 and TRBJ1-5; 8 bases match TRBD1. The CDR3 totals 14 residues. With 8 bases clipped from V and 1 base from J, the junction kept 4 bases outside the gene matches. Germline V gene sequence: CDR1 LGHNT, CDR2 FRNRAP. The CDR3 loop reads CASQGAGSNQPQHF. CDR3 DNA: TGTGCTAGTCAGGGGGCTGGGAGCAATCAGCCCCAGCATTTT.

The V gene is TRBV7-2, the J gene TRBJ1-4, with D perhaps matching TRBD1 (6 bases). With 5 bases removed from V and 7 bases from J, the gap between germline ends came to 17 bases. Germline-derived CDR1 and CDR2 are SGHTA and FQGNSA. CDR3 size: 15 residues. The CDR3 region has the DNA TGTGCCAGCAGCCTAATGGGGGCAGGGACTGAAAAACTGTTTTTT. Its translation: CASSLMGAGTEKLFF.

The chain uses TRBV7-9 and TRBJ2-2, with D perhaps matching TRBD2 (6 bases). Trimming cost V 5 bases and J 6 bases, with 16 bases left between them. The V gene's germline CDR1 is SEHNR and CDR2 FQNEAQ (reference sequence). The CDR3 is 15 amino acids. CDR3 in DNA: TGTGCCAGCAGCGTCGGGACTCGACGGGCCGGGGAGCTGTTTTTT. Translating it yields CASSVGTRRAGELFF.

V gene TRBV30 combines with J gene TRBJ2-1; a possible D gene is TRBD2 (6 bases). Germline loops: CDR1 GTSNPN, CDR2 SVGIG (reference sequence). V gave up 1 base and J gave up 3 bases, with 10 bases separating them. The CDR3 runs 14 residues. CDR3 protein: CAWSEGLRYNEQFF. As DNA, the CDR3 is TGTGCCTGGAGTGAGGGACTTCGCTACAATGAGCAGTTCTTC.

V gene TRBV18 combines with J gene TRBJ1-2; 9 nucleotides line up with TRBD1. Trimming took 2 bases from V and 4 from J; bases not matched to a gene: 11. This CDR3 region has 17 residues. From germline, CDR1 is KGHSH and CDR2 LQKENI. The CDR3 region is CASSPYTGGQSLYGYTF. CDR3 DNA sequence: TGTGCCAGCTCACCATATACAGGGGGCCAGTCTCTCTATGGCTACACCTTC.

The gene calls are TRBV6-6 and TRBJ1-3; unclear D gene. Germline V gene lookup returns CDR1 MNHNY and CDR2 SVGAGI (reference sequence). The V and J ends lost 4 bases and 0 bases respectively, with 7 bases between them. The CDR3 is 14 amino acids. The CDR3 nucleotides are TGTGCCAGCAGTTCTCCGGGCTCTGGAAACACCATATATTTT. The encoded protein is CASSSPGSGNTIYF.

The rearrangement uses TRBV7-9 and TRBJ1-5; D is unresolved. The germline CDR1 and CDR2 sequences are SEHNR and FQNEAQ (reference sequence). V was clipped by 5 bases and J by 5 bases, with 10 bases between them. The CDR3 covers 13 residues. DNA for the CDR3: TGTGCCAGCAGCCTCGGAGCGGATCAGCCCCAGCATTTT. It encodes CASSLGADQPQHF.